This note documents a single T cell receptor (beta chain) sequence. This record comes from a study of blood T cell repertoires in COVID-19. Study in general: Samples taken during acute and convalescent COVID-19 were collected in the United States, Italy and Spain.

Seattle's cohort entered during active infection and was followed longitudinally. Original methodology: Amplification from reference gene primers served as the basis for estimated nucleated cell counts. Method: immunoSEQ multiplex PCR; TCRdb's copy keeps in-frame clones and lacks some. D and trimming come from the DNA, and the V and J calls and clone size come from that table. The table records fewer than 600,000 clones, nearly 90% of them present only once. This clonotype was obtained from a man between 18 and 29 years old with COVID-19, enrolled during active disease. The sample was peripheral blood.

The CDR3 nucleotides are TGTGCCAGCAGCTCCACCCAGGGGGACTATGGCTACACCTTC. This gives the protein CASSSTQGDYGYTF. J is TRBJ1-2 and V is TRBV13, with 7 bases lining up with TRBD1. V shed 4 bases, J shed 3 bases, and the junction held 5 bases outside the gene matches. This CDR3 comprises 14 residues. Germline CDR1 and CDR2: PRHDT and FYEKMQ (reference sequence). The entire variable domain, with the rest obtained from reference TRBV13 and TRBJ1-2, is as follows: AAGVIQSPRHLIKEKRETATLKCYPIPRHDTVYWYQQGPGQDPQFLISFYEKMQSDKGSIPDRFSAQQFSDYHSELNMSSLELGDSALYFCASSSTQGDYGYTFGSGTRLTVV.